These 29 T cell receptor beta chains came from one sample sequenced in a study of T cell clones after liver transplantation. Only in-frame clones appear in the TCRdb table, and some are missing; sequencing was by immunoSEQ multiplex PCR. The repertoire consists of approximately 55,000 clones, with roughly 70% occurring once and the leading ten covering around 10%. The sample here was CD4+ T cells from blood, taken approximately 54 months after liver transplant. Every receptor here comes from a human patient who received a liver transplant. Some T cells may have originated in the graft donor.

The J gene is TRBJ2-7, the V gene TRBV11-2; no clear D. V was shortened by 6 bases and J by 6 bases, with 9 bases between the two germline ends. The CDR3 spans 11 residues. The V gene's germline CDR1 is SGHAT and CDR2 FQNNGV. The DNA of the CDR3 is TGTGCCAGCAGTCGCTTTCCCGAGCAGTACTTC. Encoded protein: CASSRFPEQYF.

In its sample, this clone was seen a few times. The rearrangement joins TRBV29-1 to TRBJ1-2; 7 bases match TRBD1. Germline V gene sequence: CDR1 SQVTM, CDR2 ANQGSEA. Losses at the gene ends were 4 bases for V and 7 bases for J; bases not matched to a gene: 15. The length of the CDR3 is 15 residues. CDR3 sequence reads: CSVGAVDRELAGYTF. The CDR3 bases are TGCAGCGTTGGAGCTGTAGACAGGGAATTGGCTGGCTACACCTTC.

In this sample, this clone turned up a few times. V and J are TRBV11-3 and TRBJ2-2, with 7 bases that match TRBD2. Trimming removed 5 bases from V and 5 bases from J; junction bases left unmatched: 8. Germline V gene data show CDR1 as SGHNT and CDR2 as YENEEA. The CDR3 covers 15 residues. Here the CDR3 DNA reads TGTGCCAGCAGCAAATCGGGGGGTAATACCGGGGAGCTGTTTTTT. Amino acid sequence: CASSKSGGNTGELFF.

Remarks on this clone: The identical CDR3 is also encoded by other nucleotide sequences in the sample. This chain's CDR3 is CASRGWKGDTAFF. In DNA form, the CDR3 reads TGTGCCAGCAGGGGTTGGAAGGGGGATACAGCCTTCTTT. This rearrangement joins TRBV25-1 to TRBJ1-1, with D possibly matching TRBD1 (6 bases). Germline V gene lookup returns CDR1 MGHDK and CDR2 SYGVNS. V was clipped by 6 bases and J by 14 bases, with 22 bases between them. The CDR3 totals 13 residues.

The chain is built from TRBV16 and TRBJ1-2; no clear D gene. This CDR3 contains 15 residues. Trimming cost V 0 bases and J 4 bases, with 12 bases left between them. Germline V CDR1 and CDR2: KGHSY, FQNENV. CDR3 sequence (DNA): TGTGCCAGCAGCCAATCGTCCACGACGGGCTATGGCTACACCTTC. The encoded protein is CASSQSSTTGYGYTF.

There are a few counts of this clone. This chain uses TRBV7-9 with TRBJ1-6; TRBD1 is a possible D gene (6 bases). The germline CDR1 and CDR2 sequences are SEHNR and FQNEAQ (reference sequence). The ends were cut back, 0 bases at V and 10 bases at J, with 13 bases in the middle. The CDR3 totals 15 residues. The CDR3 DNA follows: TGTGCCAGCAGCTTAGCGTTGGGGGGACAATCACCCCTCCACTTT. This sequence encodes CASSLALGGQSPLHF.

This chain joins TRBV2 and TRBJ2-7, with D possibly matching TRBD2 (5 bases). The CDR3 runs to 15 residues. The V gene's germline CDR1 is SNHLY and CDR2 FYNNEI. Trimming took 7 bases from V and 5 from J, leaving 21 bases between them. CDR3 in amino acids: CASTSDGRASNEQYF. CDR3 coding DNA: TGTGCCAGCACCTCCGATGGGCGGGCTTCCAACGAGCAGTACTTC.

The chain joins TRBV5-6 to TRBJ2-5; possibly TRBD1 for D (6 bases). CDR1 is SGHDT, CDR2 YYEEEE, per germline. The CDR3 totals 15 residues. The V gene lost 2 bases and the J gene lost 1 base, with 12 bases spanning the gap. The CDR3 loop reads CASSFDQTGQETQYF. Written as DNA, the CDR3 is TGTGCCAGCAGCTTCGACCAGACAGGCCAAGAGACCCAGTACTTC.

This clone was seen more than once but under ten times. The chain employs TRBV5-4 and TRBJ2-5, with D perhaps TRBD1 (5 bases). The germline V gene has CDR1 SGHNT and CDR2 YYREEE (reference sequence). The ends were cut back, 4 bases at V and 2 bases at J, with 15 bases in the middle. The CDR3 loop spans 15 amino acids. CDR3 residues: CASSKVGQPQETQYF. CDR3 nucleotides: TGTGCCAGCAGCAAGGTGGGGCAGCCTCAAGAGACCCAGTACTTC.

For the CDR3, the DNA is TGTGCCAGCAGCTTAGAGGGTCCTTTCTCTGGAAACACCATATATTTT. Residues: CASSLEGPFSGNTIYF. J is TRBJ1-3 and V is TRBV7-3; unclear D gene. Germline values: CDR1 SGHTA, CDR2 FQGTGA. The CDR3 sequence is 16 residues long. Trimming took 2 bases from V and 0 from J, leaving 11 bases between them.

The rearrangement uses TRBV6-6 and TRBJ2-1; 9 bases line up with TRBD2. From germline, CDR1 is MNHNY and CDR2 SVGAGI (reference sequence). The CDR3 consists of 15 residues. J gave up 8 bases and V 6 bases, and 11 bases lay outside the gene matches. The CDR3 bases are TGTGCCAGCAGCCGCGGAGCGGGGGGTCGCCATGAGCAGTTCTTC. Translation: CASSRGAGGRHEQFF.

The chain has TRBV11-2 and TRBJ2-1; 11 nucleotides align to TRBD1. J lost 5 bases, V lost 5 bases, and 8 bases had no gene match. From germline, CDR1 is SGHAT and CDR2 FQNNGV. There are 16 residues in the CDR3. The CDR3 DNA sequence: TGTGCCAGCAGCCTAAGGGGGACAGGGGGGAACAATGAGCAGTTCTTC. This translates into CASSLRGTGGNNEQFF.

This clone occurred once. This sequence joins TRBV10-1 and TRBJ2-3; maybe TRBD1 (5 bases). The CDR3 consists of 15 residues. Germline V lookup: CDR1 WNHNN, CDR2 SYGVQD (reference sequence). Between the trimmed V and J ends, which lost 4 bases and 2 bases, there was a span of 13 bases. CDR3: CASSVSRALTDTQYF. The CDR3, as DNA: TGCGCCAGCAGTGTAAGCAGGGCCCTCACAGATACGCAGTATTTT.

This chain connects TRBV18 to TRBJ2-7, with TRBD1 matching over 8 bases. This CDR3 comprises 15 residues. The junction had 9 bases not matched to a gene; V was cut back by 3 bases and J by 5 bases. Germline CDR1 KGHSH, CDR2 LQKENI. CDR3: CASSPSRGRSDEQYF. DNA for the CDR3: TGTGCCAGCTCACCCAGCAGGGGGCGTTCTGACGAGCAGTACTTC.

V gene TRBV6-1 combines with J gene TRBJ2-7; D possibly matches TRBD1 or TRBD2 (5 bases each). V was pared by 2 bases and J by 2 bases, with 19 bases between. The CDR3 length is 17 residues. Germline V gene lookup returns CDR1 MNHNS and CDR2 SASEGT. The CDR3 sequence: CASSERDLAGTPYEQYF. The CDR3 DNA is TGTGCCAGCAGTGAAAGGGACCTAGCCGGAACTCCCTACGAGCAGTACTTC.

The rearrangement uses TRBV7-3 and TRBJ2-1; D is unresolved. Trimming took off 1 base at V and 7 bases at J, with 11 bases between the two ends. CDR3 length equals 14 residues. In germline, CDR1 is SGHTA, CDR2 FQGTGA. As DNA, the CDR3 is TGTGCCAGCAGCTTAAACAGTTGGTCTAATGAGCAGTTCTTC. Its translation is CASSLNSWSNEQFF. The whole variable domain, filled in from reference TRBV7-3 and TRBJ2-1, reads GAGVSQTPSNKVTEKGKYVELRCDPISGHTALYWYRQSLGQGPEFLIYFQGTGAADDSGLPNDRFFAVRPEGSVSTLKIQRTERGDSAVYLCASSLNSWSNEQFFGPGTRLTVL.

This chain connects TRBV4-1 to TRBJ1-2; TRBD1 matches 12 bases. Germline V gene data show CDR1 as MGHRA and CDR2 as YSYEKL. The V segment lost 1 base and the J segment 7 bases; nucleotides outside the gene matches: 19. This CDR3 is 20 amino acids long. The DNA of the CDR3 is TGCGCCAGCAGCCAAGCAATTTTAAAGCGGGACAGGGGGCATTCATTTGGCTACACCTTC. Translated, it gives CASSQAILKRDRGHSFGYTF.

This chain connects TRBV28 to TRBJ1-3; 7 bases are a match to TRBD1. The V gene end was trimmed by 0 bases and the J gene end by 2 bases; junction bases not matched to a gene: 4. The CDR3 sequence is 16 residues long. The germline gives CDR1 MDHEN, CDR2 SYDVKM. The CDR3, as DNA: TGTGCCAGCAGTTTATGGAAGGGGGCGACTGGAAACACCATATATTTT. This sequence encodes CASSLWKGATGNTIYF.

The chain is built from TRBV2 and TRBJ2-1; TRBD1 matches at 11 bases. Looked up from germline, CDR1 is SNHLY and CDR2 is FYNNEI. The trim removed 6 bases at V and 4 bases at J, leaving 5 bases unmatched. This CDR3 spans 15 amino acids. The CDR3 region is CASRAGTGGYNEQFF. The CDR3 nucleotides are TGTGCCAGCAGAGCCGGGACAGGGGGGTACAATGAGCAGTTCTTC.

The rearrangement links TRBV5-1 to TRBJ1-1; TRBD1 matches at 8 bases. This CDR3 is 14 amino acids long. Germline values: CDR1 SGHRS, CDR2 YFSETQ. The V gene end was trimmed by 0 bases and the J gene end by 4 bases; junction bases not matched to a gene: 2. The CDR3 coding sequence is TGCGCCAGCAGCTTGGGGACAGGGATCACTGAAGCTTTCTTT. Translating it yields CASSLGTGITEAFF. The whole variable domain, remainder taken from reference TRBV5-1 and TRBJ1-1, is KAGVTQTPRYLIKTRGQQVTLSCSPISGHRSVSWYQQTPGQGLQFLFEYFSETQRNKGNFPGRFSGRQFSNSRSEMNVSTLELGDSALYLCASSLGTGITEAFFGQGTRLTVV.

V is TRBV2 and J is TRBJ2-7; D possibly uses TRBD1 or TRBD2 (6 bases each). Germline CDR1 is SNHLY and CDR2 is FYNNEI. The CDR3 is made up of 15 amino acids. The germline V and J ends were trimmed by 3 bases and 3 bases, with 15 bases remaining between them. The CDR3 sequence is CASSEERGANYEQYF. CDR3 bases: TGTGCCAGCAGTGAGGAAAGGGGGGCAAACTACGAGCAGTACTTC.

The CDR3 DNA is TGTGCCAGCAGTTACTCAGGACAGGGCCCAAACACCATATATTTT. Amino acid sequence: CASSYSGQGPNTIYF. The chain uses TRBV6-6 and TRBJ1-3, with 8 bases that match TRBD1. The V segment lost 0 bases and the J segment 6 bases; nucleotides outside the gene matches: 4. This CDR3 spans 15 amino acids. CDR1 is MNHNY, CDR2 SVGAGI, per germline (reference sequence).

This chain connects TRBV11-2 to TRBJ1-6, with D possibly being TRBD1 (5 bases). CDR3 length equals 14 residues. The V gene lost 2 bases and the J gene lost 7 bases, with 9 bases spanning the gap. Germline loops: CDR1 SGHAT, CDR2 FQNNGV. The CDR3 region is CASSLRDGNSPLHF. The DNA of the CDR3 is TGTGCCAGCAGCTTACGGGACGGGAATTCACCCCTCCACTTT.

V is TRBV5-6 and J is TRBJ2-7, with D perhaps matching TRBD2 (6 bases). The germline V gene encodes CDR1 SGHDT and CDR2 YYEEEE. Trimming took 1 base from V and 7 from J, leaving 18 bases between them. This CDR3 is 15 amino acids long. The CDR3, as DNA: TGTGCCAGCAGCTTGCCGGGACTCCGTCCGGGAGAGCAGTACTTC. The encoded protein is CASSLPGLRPGEQYF.

The V gene is TRBV11-2, the J gene TRBJ2-3, with 10 bases matching TRBD2. This CDR3 has 16 amino acids. V trimming: 5 bases; J trimming: 2 bases; junction bases outside the gene matches: 7. Germline V gene data show CDR1 as SGHAT and CDR2 as FQNNGV. Written as DNA, the CDR3 is TGTGCCAGCAGCCAAAGACTAGCGGGTTACACAGATACGCAGTATTTT. It codes for CASSQRLAGYTDTQYF.

V gene TRBV4-1 combines with J gene TRBJ2-5; TRBD1 agrees at 7 bases. Per germline, CDR1 MGHRA and CDR2 YSYEKL. CDR3 size: 15 residues. After removal of 0 bases from V and 2 bases from J, the junction contained 3 bases not matched to a gene. The CDR3 loop is CASSQDWGQQETQYF. Here the CDR3 DNA reads TGCGCCAGCAGCCAAGATTGGGGACAGCAAGAGACCCAGTACTTC.

J is TRBJ2-7 and V is TRBV11-2; tentatively, D is TRBD1 (6 bases). Germline V gene data show CDR1 as SGHAT and CDR2 as FQNNGV. CDR3 length: 16 residues. The V and J ends lost 4 bases and 2 bases respectively, with 18 bases between them. In DNA, the CDR3 is TGTGCCAGCAGCTCGATCCACTTCCAGGGGCCCTACGAGCAGTACTTC. Translated, it gives CASSSIHFQGPYEQYF. The variable domain in full, completed from reference TRBV11-2 and TRBJ2-7, reads EAGVAQSPRYKIIEKRQSVAFWCNPISGHATLYWYQQILGQGPKLLIQFQNNGVVDDSQLPKDRFSAERLKGVDSTLKIQPAKLEDSAVYLCASSSIHFQGPYEQYFGPGTRLTVT.

CDR3 sequence reads: CASSRPRSSYNEQFF. The CDR3 DNA follows: TGTGCCAGCAGCCGACCCAGGAGCTCCTACAATGAGCAGTTCTTC. This chain uses TRBV4-2 with TRBJ2-1; D gene ambiguous. Germline CDR1 reads LGHNA; CDR2 reads YNFKEQ. The CDR3 has 15 amino acids. Trimming stripped 4 bases from V and 0 bases from J, with 10 bases between.

At least ten counts were recorded for this clone. The rearrangement links TRBV27 to TRBJ1-6; D gene ambiguous. This CDR3 spans 13 amino acids. Trimming cost V 2 bases and J 10 bases, with 9 bases left between them. Germline-derived CDR1 and CDR2 are MNHEY and SMNVEV (reference sequence). The chain's CDR3 is CASSLGYPSPLHF. DNA of the CDR3: TGTGCCAGCAGTTTAGGATACCCCTCACCCCTCCACTTT.